Listed below are T cell receptor beta chains from one sample, sequenced in a study of T cell repertoires in cytomegalovirus infection. A single record per CDR3 protein comes from TCRdb applying MiXCR to the reads. The sample holds approximately 470,000 distinct CDR3 sequences, about 42% seen once. These receptors' targets are unknown. Here the sequenced sample was cultured PBMCs, taken from culture after CMV antigen stimulation. The receptors were gathered from a human donor in good health (CMV status not recorded). Some clones in this sample may be carry-over from other donors' samples. The CDR3 runs from the conserved cysteine through the conserved F or W. A D gene is named only where the DNA matches it firmly. Only part of the rows carry a size: once, few, many, or a class if the clone is expanded.

v_gene	d_gene	abundance	j_gene	CDR3aa	CDR3nt
TRBV7-2	NA	few	TRBJ2-1	CASSLPGSVFRNEQFF	TGTGCCAGCAGCTTACCGGGTTCGGTTTTTCGCAATGAGCAGTTCTTC
TRBV12-3/TRBV12-4	NA	few	TRBJ2-7	CASSLVGTNTYEQYF	TGTGCCAGCAGTTTGGTCGGGACCAATACCTACGAGCAGTACTTC
TRBV7-2	TRBD1	many	TRBJ1-1	CASSWPGQSDGRMNTEAFF	TGTGCCAGCAGTTGGCCGGGACAGAGTGACGGACGGATGAACACTGAAGCTTTCTTT
TRBV4-1	NA	NA	TRBJ1-1	CASSRYTSGNTEAFF	TGCGCCAGCAGCCGCTACACTTCGGGGAACACTGAAGCTTTCTTT
TRBV5-4	NA	NA	TRBJ1-6	CASSREQSSYNSPLHF	TGTGCCAGCAGCCGTGAACAGAGCTCCTATAATTCACCCCTCCACTTT
TRBV2	NA	NA	TRBJ2-1	CASRGLALNEQFF	TGTGCCAGCAGAGGTCTAGCGCTCAATGAGCAGTTCTTC
TRBV7-2	NA	few	TRBJ2-1	CASSQAGEQFF	TGTGCCAGCAGCCAAGCCGGTGAGCAGTTCTTC
TRBV7-9	TRBD2	NA	TRBJ2-1	CASSLYTSGGVVNEQFF	TGTGCCAGCAGCTTATATACTAGCGGGGGGGTGGTGAATGAGCAGTTCTTC
TRBV7-2	NA	NA	TRBJ1-2	CASSLAADGYGYTF	TGTGCCAGCAGCTTAGCGGCAGACGGCTATGGCTACACCTTC
TRBV7-2	NA	NA	TRBJ1-1	CASSLGQLAHSTEAFF	TGTGCCAGCAGCCTAGGACAGTTGGCGCACTCGACTGAAGCTTTCTTT
TRBV7-6	TRBD2	NA	TRBJ2-1	CASSPRGTSGGLNNEQFF	TGTGCCAGCAGCCCCCGAGGGACTAGCGGGGGATTAAACAATGAGCAGTTCTTC
TRBV6-8	NA	NA	TRBJ2-3	CASSGLGGRDTQYF	TGTGCCAGCAGTGGACTAGGGGGAAGGGATACGCAGTATTTT
TRBV7-8	NA	NA	TRBJ1-5	CASSLDVVGHSNQPQHF	TGTGCCAGCAGCTTAGACGTGGTGGGGCATAGCAATCAGCCCCAGCATTTT
TRBV12-3/TRBV12-4	NA	few	TRBJ2-3	CASSLTQGRGWYF	TGTGCCAGCAGTTTAACCCAAGGCAGGGGTTGGTATTTT
TRBV7-2	TRBD2	few	TRBJ2-3	CASSTSGGTDTQYF	TGTGCCAGCAGCACTAGCGGGGGCACAGATACGCAGTATTTT
TRBV6-5	NA	NA	TRBJ1-5	CASSLQGSRQPQHF	TGTGCCAGCAGTCTACAGGGATCAAGACAGCCCCAGCATTTT
TRBV7-8	NA	NA	TRBJ2-2	CASSGGSNTGELFF	TGTGCCAGCAGCGGGGGGTCGAACACCGGGGAGCTGTTTTTT
TRBV28	NA	NA	TRBJ1-5	CASRVGSVGNQPQHF	TGTGCCAGCAGGGTGGGGAGTGTAGGCAATCAGCCCCAGCATTTT
TRBV6-1	NA	few	TRBJ2-1	CASSGRVAGDEQFF	TGTGCCAGCAGTGGTCGGGTGGCGGGCGACGAGCAGTTCTTC
TRBV2	NA	NA	TRBJ2-1	CASSVGGWEQFF	TGTGCCAGCAGTGTCGGCGGGTGGGAGCAGTTCTTC
TRBV7-8	TRBD2	NA	TRBJ2-3	CASSKSKEVTSVPDTQYF	TGTGCCAGCAGCAAATCAAAGGAGGTGACTAGCGTACCAGATACGCAGTATTTT
TRBV7-4	NA	NA	TRBJ2-6	CASSFRDSSGANVLTF	TGTGCCAGCAGCTTTCGAGACAGCTCTGGGGCCAACGTCCTGACTTTC
TRBV7-8	NA	few	TRBJ2-5	CASSLGGLRPGLETQYF	TGTGCCAGCAGCTTAGGGGGCCTTCGCCCCGGTCTTGAGACCCAGTACTTC
TRBV7-8	TRBD2	NA	TRBJ2-1	CASSLRQREAYNEQFF	TGTGCCAGCAGCTTAAGGCAGCGGGAGGCCTACAATGAGCAGTTCTTC
TRBV28	NA	NA	TRBJ2-7	CASSYEGGYEQYF	TGTGCCAGCAGTTATGAGGGGGGCTACGAGCAGTACTTC
TRBV7-6	TRBD1	NA	TRBJ2-7	CASSLAVTGGSYEQYF	TGTGCCAGCAGCTTAGCGGTGACAGGGGGTTCCTACGAGCAGTACTTC
TRBV11-2	NA	few	TRBJ2-3	CASSLGPSVFKTDTQYF	TGTGCCAGCAGCTTAGGGCCCTCGGTCTTCAAAACAGATACGCAGTATTTT
TRBV7-2	TRBD1	few	TRBJ1-1	CASSTDREFEAFF	TGTGCCAGCAGCACCGACAGGGAGTTCGAAGCTTTCTTT
TRBV19	TRBD2	few	TRBJ2-1	CASSSGLAGEFRVNEQFF	TGTGCCAGTAGTTCGGGACTAGCGGGGGAGTTTCGGGTTAATGAGCAGTTCTTC
TRBV6-6	NA	NA	TRBJ2-1	CASRKGIRRDEQFF	TGTGCCAGCAGGAAAGGAATAAGGAGGGATGAGCAGTTCTTC
TRBV2	TRBD2	NA	TRBJ2-3	CASSEGLAGALSTDTQYF	TGTGCCAGCAGTGAAGGACTAGCGGGGGCCCTAAGCACAGATACGCAGTATTTT
TRBV4-1	NA	NA	TRBJ2-5	CASSQGPFLAADPQETQYF	TGCGCCAGCAGCCAAGGTCCCTTTTTAGCGGCTGATCCCCAAGAGACCCAGTACTTC
TRBV5-1	NA	NA	TRBJ2-5	CASSRQGQEETQYF	TGCGCCAGCAGCCGCCAGGGGCAGGAGGAGACCCAGTACTTC
TRBV12-3/TRBV12-4	NA	NA	TRBJ2-7	CASTPSGSYEQYF	TGTGCCAGCACCCCGTCGGGATCCTACGAGCAGTACTTC
TRBV4-3	NA	NA	TRBJ2-3	CASSQDRYTDTQYF	TGCGCCAGCAGCCAGGACAGATACACAGATACGCAGTATTTT
TRBV7-2	TRBD2	few	TRBJ2-1	CASSLAGGTASNEQFF	TGTGCCAGCAGCCTCGCGGGAGGGACAGCGAGCAATGAGCAGTTCTTC
TRBV11-2	TRBD1	few	TRBJ2-1	CASSWGTGGYNEQFF	TGTGCCAGCAGCTGGGGGACAGGGGGCTACAATGAGCAGTTCTTC
TRBV11-2	NA	NA	TRBJ1-2	CASSLVLRFGSTKRNYGYTF	TGTGCCAGCAGCTTAGTATTGAGGTTCGGGAGCACCAAACGTAACTATGGCTACACCTTC
TRBV11-2	NA	NA	TRBJ2-5	CASSLDFGETQYF	TGTGCCAGCAGCTTAGATTTTGGGGAGACCCAGTACTTC
TRBV5-1	NA	few	TRBJ1-1	CASSLEFFGDTEAFF	TGCGCCAGCAGCCTGGAGTTTTTCGGAGACACTGAAGCTTTCTTT
TRBV7-2	NA	few	TRBJ1-5	CASSTGTDSNQPQHF	TGTGCCAGCAGTACCGGGACCGATAGCAATCAGCCCCAGCATTTT
TRBV7-2	NA	NA	TRBJ1-2	CASSLLGSYGYTF	TGTGCCAGCAGCTTACTGGGAAGCTATGGCTACACCTTC
TRBV19	TRBD1	once	TRBJ1-1	CASNRDRGRDTEAFF	TGTGCCAGTAATAGGGACAGGGGGCGGGACACTGAAGCTTTCTTT
TRBV7-2	TRBD2	NA	TRBJ2-7	CASSWGSGGELYEQYF	TGTGCCAGCAGCTGGGGGTCGGGGGGGGAGCTCTACGAGCAGTACTTC
TRBV4-1	NA	NA	TRBJ1-5	CASSQTGAEDQPQHF	TGCGCCAGCAGCCAAACCGGGGCCGAGGATCAGCCCCAGCATTTT
TRBV27	NA	NA	TRBJ2-2	CASSGSGAVTGELFF	TGTGCCAGCAGCGGTTCAGGGGCGGTGACCGGGGAGCTGTTTTTT
TRBV11-3	TRBD1	few	TRBJ2-1	CASSTGAQSSYNEQFF	TGTGCCAGCAGTACAGGGGCCCAGAGCTCCTACAATGAGCAGTTCTTC
TRBV12-3/TRBV12-4	NA	NA	TRBJ1-5	CASRPNLVRDINQPQHF	TGTGCCAGCAGACCAAACCTTGTACGGGACATCAATCAGCCCCAGCATTTT
TRBV6-1	NA	NA	TRBJ1-5	CASILRFGSNQPQHF	TGTGCCAGCATCCTCCGGTTTGGGAGCAATCAGCCCCAGCATTTT
TRBV7-8	NA	NA	TRBJ2-3	CASSSFSDTQYF	TGTGCCAGCAGCTCCTTCTCAGATACGCAGTATTTT
TRBV4-1	TRBD2	NA	TRBJ2-1	CASSQGLAGVINEQFF	TGCGCCAGCAGCCAAGGACTAGCGGGAGTTATCAATGAGCAGTTCTTC
TRBV24-1	NA	NA	TRBJ1-5	CATSGAGGGSNQPQHF	TGTGCCACCAGTGGGGCCGGCGGGGGTAGCAATCAGCCCCAGCATTTT
TRBV6-1	NA	few	TRBJ2-2	CASSERAFMMNTGELFF	TGTGCCAGCAGTGAAAGGGCCTTTATGATGAACACCGGGGAGCTGTTTTTT
TRBV2	NA	NA	TRBJ1-2	CASSEVQVWGANYGYTF	TGTGCCAGCAGTGAAGTACAGGTTTGGGGAGCTAACTATGGCTACACCTTC
TRBV7-2	TRBD1	few	TRBJ1-6	CASSPRAGGSSPLHF	TGTGCCAGCAGCCCACGGGCAGGGGGGAGTTCACCCCTCCACTTT
TRBV9	TRBD2	NA	TRBJ2-1	CASSVGGGVGNEQFF	TGTGCCAGCAGCGTAGGGGGAGGGGTTGGGAATGAGCAGTTCTTC
TRBV5-6	TRBD2	NA	TRBJ2-1	CASSFRPGLAGGQFF	TGTGCCAGCAGCTTTCGGCCGGGACTAGCGGGGGGGCAGTTCTTC
TRBV7-6	NA	few	TRBJ2-3	CASSPGAGNTDTQYF	TGTGCCAGCAGCCCAGGGGCGGGAAACACAGATACGCAGTATTTT
TRBV6-1	NA	few	TRBJ2-3	CASRDTMNTDTQYF	TGTGCCAGCAGGGATACTATGAACACAGATACGCAGTATTTT